Sequencing of this T cell receptor (beta chain) was carried out in a study of OX40 agonist ivuxolimab in advanced cancers. The wider study: A partial response was reached by three patients: one with hepatocellular carcinoma and two with cutaneous melanoma.

About this clone: Antigen: not known.

Study-level points and caveats: Clonal expansion was seen in CD4+ and CD8+ blood T cells by week 6 at 0.1 to 3.0 mg/kg.

Repertoires were generated with immunoSEQ multiplex PCR, while TCRdb's copy carries only in-frame clones and drops some. Here the sample spans about 100,000 clones, just over 90% being singletons. Source: CD4+ or CD8+ T cells sorted from blood, taken in a trial of the OX40 agonist ivuxolimab. The sequence derives from an adult with an advanced solid tumor such as melanoma, head and neck, liver or kidney cancer.

CDR3 DNA sequence: TGTGCCAGCAGCAAAGATCAGGGGTTGCACTATGGCTACACCTTC. Translated, it gives CASSKDQGLHYGYTF. The V gene is TRBV21-1, the J gene TRBJ1-2; TRBD1 is taken as the D call from the table, unchecked against the DNA. TRBV21-1 is termed a pseudogene. This CDR3 is built from 15 residues.